These 12 T cell receptor beta chains share one sample of origin, sequenced in a study of human T cells and chemical hapten exposure. TCRdb ran MiXCR on the RACE reads and lists one entry per CDR3 protein. The sample shows some 70,000 distinct CDR3 sequences, 9% to 12% of them seen only once. The time point is: patch test 2, 6 weeks after DPC sensitization. Treatment: therapeutic diphenylcyclopropenone sensitization with weekly scalp DPC. The sample here was whole blood, taken in connection with sensitization to the hapten diphenylcyclopropenone (DPC). The source of these receptors is a woman aged 50 to 60 with alopecia areata. Some clones in this sample may be carry-over from other donors' samples.

This clonotype was recorded many times. The V call is TRBV7-8, the J call TRBJ1-5; D is unresolved. This CDR3 comprises 17 residues. Germline lookup yields CDR1 SGHVS and CDR2 FQNEAQ. Trimming pared 4 bases from V and 4 bases from J, leaving 20 bases between. CDR3 region: CASSYYRRRDINQPQHF. CDR3 in DNA: TGTGCCAGCAGCTACTATCGAAGGAGGGATATTAATCAGCCCCAGCATTTT.

J is TRBJ1-2 and V is TRBV28; D possibly corresponds to TRBD1 (5 bases). V dropped 6 bases and J dropped 3 bases, with 11 bases sitting between them. Looked up from germline, CDR1 is MDHEN and CDR2 is SYDVKM. The CDR3 spans 13 residues. CDR3 protein: CASSSTVYYGYTF. CDR3 sequence (DNA): TGTGCCAGCAGCTCGACAGTGTACTATGGCTACACCTTC.

This clonotype was picked up a small number of times. The chain couples TRBV5-8 to TRBJ2-1; D is possibly TRBD1 (7 bases). CDR1 and CDR2 (germline): SGHTS, YDEGEE. This CDR3 is built from 17 residues. With 5 bases removed from V and 4 bases from J, the gap between germline ends came to 22 bases. CDR3 sequence (DNA): TGTGCCAGCAGGTGGGCGGGACAGACAGCCGCATACAATGAGCAGTTCTTC. Translated, it gives CASRWAGQTAAYNEQFF.

This clonotype was observed at least ten times. The V call is TRBV7-6, the J call TRBJ2-1; 10 bases fit TRBD2. The CDR3 runs 16 residues. Germline V CDR1 and CDR2: SGHVS, FNYEAQ. V lost 0 bases and J lost 4; bases outside the gene matches: 3. Here the CDR3 reads CASSLARLAGYNEQFF. The CDR3, as DNA: TGTGCCAGCAGCTTAGCGCGACTAGCGGGTTACAATGAGCAGTTCTTC.

In its sample, this clonotype was seen many times. This chain uses TRBV20-1 with TRBJ2-7, with 13 bases identical to TRBD2. Germline CDR1 DFQATT, CDR2 SNEGSKA (reference sequence). CDR3 length equals 15 residues. V trimming: 5 bases; J trimming: 3 bases; junction bases outside the gene matches: 7. This CDR3 reads CSAPQGTSGVYEQYF. As DNA, the CDR3 is TGCAGTGCTCCACAAGGGACTAGCGGGGTCTACGAGCAGTACTTC.

The V call is TRBV19, the J call TRBJ1-5, with D perhaps TRBD1 (5 bases). This CDR3 comprises 14 residues. The V end lost 5 bases, the J end lost 2 bases, and 10 bases lay between the germline ends. The germline V gene has CDR1 LNHDA and CDR2 SQIVND (reference sequence). The CDR3 loop is CASSQQGGNQPQHF. DNA for the CDR3: TGTGCCAGTAGTCAACAAGGGGGCAATCAGCCCCAGCATTTT.

The V call is TRBV2, the J call TRBJ2-5; 8 positions match TRBD1. Per germline, CDR1 SNHLY and CDR2 FYNNEI. The CDR3 contains 12 residues. V was pared by 7 bases and J by 4 bases, with 2 bases of the junction left unmatched. CDR3 region: CASMDRVETQYF. Written as DNA, the CDR3 is TGTGCCAGCATGGACAGGGTAGAGACCCAGTACTTC.

V gene TRBV18 combines with J gene TRBJ2-7; 11 nucleotides match TRBD2. V was clipped by 2 bases and J by 7 bases; unmatched bases: 7. This CDR3 region has 15 residues. The germline gives CDR1 KGHSH, CDR2 LQKENI. The CDR3 DNA reads as TGTGCCAGCTCACCAGTGACTAGCGGGACTAGTGAGCAGTACTTC. Translation: CASSPVTSGTSEQYF.

This clonotype was counted only a few times. The chain joins TRBV15 to TRBJ2-1; D uncertain. In germline, CDR1 is LNHNV, CDR2 YYDKDF (reference sequence). The germline V and J ends were trimmed by 0 bases and 3 bases, with 15 bases remaining between them. This CDR3 region has 17 residues. In DNA, the CDR3 is TGTGCCACCAGCAGAGACCCGACTCTCCCTAACTACAATGAGCAGTTCTTC. Residues: CATSRDPTLPNYNEQFF.

This clonotype was counted at least ten times. V usage is TRBV12-5 and J usage is TRBJ2-5; maybe TRBD2 (6 bases). Germline lookup yields CDR1 LGHNT and CDR2 FRNRAP. The V end was cut by 0 bases, the J end by 1 base, with 15 bases between. The CDR3 has 17 residues. CDR3 nucleotide sequence: TGTGCTAGTGGTTTGGTAGGGTGGCTAGCGAGCCAAGAGACCCAGTACTTC. It is translated as CASGLVGWLASQETQYF.

At least ten counts were recorded for this clonotype. This sequence joins TRBV6-5 and TRBJ2-7; TRBD1 matches 10 bases. The CDR3 extends over 16 amino acids. Germline V lookup: CDR1 MNHEY, CDR2 SVGAGI. V was pared by 6 bases and J by 6 bases, with 14 bases of the junction left unmatched. CDR3: CASSKRTGTGASEQYF. The DNA of the CDR3 is TGTGCCAGCAGCAAACGAACCGGGACAGGGGCCAGCGAGCAGTACTTC.

The sample holds many counts of this clonotype. The chain is built from TRBV3-1 and TRBJ1-5; 10 bases fit TRBD1. Per germline, CDR1 LGHDT and CDR2 YNNKEL (reference sequence). Losses at the gene ends were 1 base for V and 6 bases for J; bases not matched to a gene: 3. This CDR3 has 15 amino acids. Here the CDR3 DNA reads TGTGCCAGCAGCCAAGGACAGGGGGCGAGTCAGCCCCAGCATTTT. Translating gives CASSQGQGASQPQHF.